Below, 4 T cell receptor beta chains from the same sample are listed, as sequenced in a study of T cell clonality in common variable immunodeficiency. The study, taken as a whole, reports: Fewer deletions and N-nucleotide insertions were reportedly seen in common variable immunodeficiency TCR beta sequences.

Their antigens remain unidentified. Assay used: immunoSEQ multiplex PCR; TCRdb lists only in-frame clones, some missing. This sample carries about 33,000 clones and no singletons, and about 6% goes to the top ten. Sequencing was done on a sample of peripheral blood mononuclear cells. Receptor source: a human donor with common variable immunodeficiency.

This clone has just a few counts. The sequenced CDR3 bases are TGTGCCAGTAAGGGCCCGGGACAGGGTAAAGGC. It yields the protein CASKGPGQGKG. The entire CDR3 is CASKGPGQGKGYTF. This chain joins TRBV19 and TRBJ1-2; 9 bases match TRBD1. The read ends 3 residues shy of where the CDR3 ends; the end is completed using the germline J gene. This CDR3 is 14 amino acids long. Germline lookup yields CDR1 LNHDA and CDR2 SQIVND (reference sequence).

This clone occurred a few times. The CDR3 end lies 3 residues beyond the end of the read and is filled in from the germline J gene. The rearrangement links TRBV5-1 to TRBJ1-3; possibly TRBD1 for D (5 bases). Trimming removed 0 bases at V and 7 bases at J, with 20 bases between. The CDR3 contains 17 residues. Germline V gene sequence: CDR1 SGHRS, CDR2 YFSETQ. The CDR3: CASSLVGGDPSSNTIYF. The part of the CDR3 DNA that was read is TGCGCCAGCAGCTTGGTCGGGGGGGATCCGTCTTCGAACACC.

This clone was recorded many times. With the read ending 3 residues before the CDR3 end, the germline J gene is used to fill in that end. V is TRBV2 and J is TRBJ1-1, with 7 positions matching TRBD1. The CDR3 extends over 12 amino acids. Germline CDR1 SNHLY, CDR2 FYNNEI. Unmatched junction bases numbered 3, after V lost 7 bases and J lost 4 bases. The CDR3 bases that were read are TGTGCCAGCAAACCAGGGGGCACTGAA. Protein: CASKPGGTE. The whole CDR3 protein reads CASKPGGTEAFF. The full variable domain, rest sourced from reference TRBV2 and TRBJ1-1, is EPEVTQTPSHQVTQMGQEVILRCVPISNHLYFYWYRQILGQKVEFLVSFYNNEISEKSEIFDDQFSVERPDGSNFTLKIRSTKLEDSAMYFCASKPGGTEAFFGQGTRLTVV.

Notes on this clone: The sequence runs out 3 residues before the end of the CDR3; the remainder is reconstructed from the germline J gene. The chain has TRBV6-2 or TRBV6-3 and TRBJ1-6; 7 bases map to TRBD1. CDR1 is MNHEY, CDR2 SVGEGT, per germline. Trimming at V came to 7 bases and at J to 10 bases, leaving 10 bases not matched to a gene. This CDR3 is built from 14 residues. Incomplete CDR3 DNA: TGTGCCAGCACCCTGACAGGGTTAAGATCACCC. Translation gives CASTLTGLRSP. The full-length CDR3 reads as CASTLTGLRSPLHF.